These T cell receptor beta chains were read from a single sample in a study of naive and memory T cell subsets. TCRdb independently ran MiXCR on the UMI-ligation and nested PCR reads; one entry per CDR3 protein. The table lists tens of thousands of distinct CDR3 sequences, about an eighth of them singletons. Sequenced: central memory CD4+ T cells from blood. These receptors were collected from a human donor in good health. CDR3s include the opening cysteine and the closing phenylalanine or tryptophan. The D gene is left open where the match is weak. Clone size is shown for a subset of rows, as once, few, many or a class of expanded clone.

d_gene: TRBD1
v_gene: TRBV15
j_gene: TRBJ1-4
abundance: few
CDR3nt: TGTGCCACCAGCAATACAGGGGGCAGTGAAAAACTGTTTTTT
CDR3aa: CATSNTGGSEKLFF

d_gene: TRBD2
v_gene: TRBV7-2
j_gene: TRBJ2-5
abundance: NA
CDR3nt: TGTGCCAGCAGCTCGGGACTAGCGGAAGAGACCCAGTACTTC
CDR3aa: CASSSGLAEETQYF

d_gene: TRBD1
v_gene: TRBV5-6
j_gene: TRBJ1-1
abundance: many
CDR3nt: TGTGCCAGCAGCTTGTTTCAGGGGGCTGACACTGAAGCTTTCTTT
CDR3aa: CASSLFQGADTEAFF

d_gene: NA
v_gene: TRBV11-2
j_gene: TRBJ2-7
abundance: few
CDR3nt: TGTGCCAGCAGCCCGAGTATCAATGGCGAGCAGTACTTC
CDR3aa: CASSPSINGEQYF

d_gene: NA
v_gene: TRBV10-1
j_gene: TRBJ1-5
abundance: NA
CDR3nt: TGCGCCAGCAGAAACGAGCGAAGCAATCAGCCCCAGCATTTT
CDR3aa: CASRNERSNQPQHF

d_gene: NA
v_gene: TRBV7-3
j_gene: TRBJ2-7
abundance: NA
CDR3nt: TGTGCCAGCAGCTTAGGGGTCGAGCAGTACTTC
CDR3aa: CASSLGVEQYF

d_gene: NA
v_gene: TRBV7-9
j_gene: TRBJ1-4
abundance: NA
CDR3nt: TGTGCCAGCAGCTTGGGGACCGGTGCAACTAATGAAAAACTGTTTTTT
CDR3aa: CASSLGTGATNEKLFF

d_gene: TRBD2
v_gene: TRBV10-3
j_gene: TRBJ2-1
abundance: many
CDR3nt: TGTGCCACCTCTTCGGGAGGGGACGGCGATCAGTTCTTC
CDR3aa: CATSSGGDGDQFF

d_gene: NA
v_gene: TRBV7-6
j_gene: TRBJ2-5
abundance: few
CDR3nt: TGTGCCAGCAGCTTAGGGACTAACCAAGAGACCCAGTACTTC
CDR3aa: CASSLGTNQETQYF

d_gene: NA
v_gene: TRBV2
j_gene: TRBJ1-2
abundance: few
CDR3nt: TGTGCCAGCAGTAACGAGGGTATAGCTAACTATGGCTACACCTTC
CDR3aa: CASSNEGIANYGYTF

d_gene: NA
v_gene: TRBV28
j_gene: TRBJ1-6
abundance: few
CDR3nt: TGTGCCAGCAGTTCCCCCTCGGCGAAGGCCAATTCACCCCTCCACTTT
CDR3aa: CASSSPSAKANSPLHF

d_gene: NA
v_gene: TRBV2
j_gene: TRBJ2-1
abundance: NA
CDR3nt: TGTGCCAGCAGTGAATTGGGGGGGGCAAACAATGAGCAGTTCTTC
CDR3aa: CASSELGGANNEQFF

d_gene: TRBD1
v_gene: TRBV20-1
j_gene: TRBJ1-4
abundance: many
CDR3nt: TGCAGTGCTAGAGACACGGAACGGGACAGACGTAATGAAAAACTGTTTTTT
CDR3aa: CSARDTERDRRNEKLFF

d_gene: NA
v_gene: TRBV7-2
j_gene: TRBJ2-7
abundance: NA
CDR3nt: TGTGCCAGCAGCCGTGAACCGAGCTCCTACGAGCAGTACTTC
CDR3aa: CASSREPSSYEQYF

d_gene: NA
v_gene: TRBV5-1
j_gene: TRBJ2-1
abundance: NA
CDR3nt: TGCGCCAGCAGCCCGCGGAACAATGAGCAGTTCTTC
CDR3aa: CASSPRNNEQFF

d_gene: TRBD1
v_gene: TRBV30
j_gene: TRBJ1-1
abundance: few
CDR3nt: TGTGCCTGGACCAAAGGACAGGGGGCTGGCCAAGCTTTCTTT
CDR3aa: CAWTKGQGAGQAFF

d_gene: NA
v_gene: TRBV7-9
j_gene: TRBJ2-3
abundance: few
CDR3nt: TGTGCCAGCAGCCTAAGCCAGGGCACAGATACGCAGTATTTT
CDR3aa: CASSLSQGTDTQYF

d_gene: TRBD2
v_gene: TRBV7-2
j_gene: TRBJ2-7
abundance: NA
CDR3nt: TGTGCCAGCAGCTTAGAGGTTAGCGGGAGAAACCTCCCCTACGAGCAGTACTTC
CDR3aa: CASSLEVSGRNLPYEQYF

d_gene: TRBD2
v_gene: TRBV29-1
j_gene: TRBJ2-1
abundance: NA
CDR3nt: TGCAGCGGAGGACTAGCGGGAGGGGCAGGGGAGCAGTTCTTC
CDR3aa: CSGGLAGGAGEQFF

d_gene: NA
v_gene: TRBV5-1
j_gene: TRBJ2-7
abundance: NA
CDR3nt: TGCGCCAGCAGCTTGGCCATCAGCGGAGCCTCCTACGAGCAGTACTTC
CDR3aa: CASSLAISGASYEQYF

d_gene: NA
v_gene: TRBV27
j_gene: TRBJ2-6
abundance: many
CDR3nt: TGTGCCAGCAGTAGGGCGTCTTCTGGGGCCAACGTCCTGACTTTC
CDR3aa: CASSRASSGANVLTF

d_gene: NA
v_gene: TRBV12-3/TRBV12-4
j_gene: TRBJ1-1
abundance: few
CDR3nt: TGTGCCAGCAGCCTTGGGGGGGTGAACTTT
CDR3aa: CASSLGGVNF

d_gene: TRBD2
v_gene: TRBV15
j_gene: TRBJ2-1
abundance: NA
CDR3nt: TGTGCCACCAGCAGAGGCGGGAGAGGAGACAATGAGCAGTTCTTC
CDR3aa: CATSRGGRGDNEQFF

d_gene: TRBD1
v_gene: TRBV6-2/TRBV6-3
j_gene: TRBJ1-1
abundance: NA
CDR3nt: TGTGCCAGCAGTTACGGGACAGGGAGCGACACTGAAGCTTTCTTT
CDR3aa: CASSYGTGSDTEAFF

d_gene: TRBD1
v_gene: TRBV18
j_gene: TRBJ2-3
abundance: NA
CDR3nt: TGTGCCAGCTCACCCCAGGGACAGGGAGGAGGTGATACGCAGTATTTT
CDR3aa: CASSPQGQGGGDTQYF

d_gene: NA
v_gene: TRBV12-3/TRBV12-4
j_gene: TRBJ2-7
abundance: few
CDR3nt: TGTGCCAGCAGTTTTCAGTCCCAGGGCCTGGGCTTC
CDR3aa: CASSFQSQGLGF

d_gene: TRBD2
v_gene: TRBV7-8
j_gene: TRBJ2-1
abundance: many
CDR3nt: TGTGCCAGCAGCTTAAGGGCTAGCGGGTATCGGGCCTACAATGAGCAGTTCTTC
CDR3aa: CASSLRASGYRAYNEQFF

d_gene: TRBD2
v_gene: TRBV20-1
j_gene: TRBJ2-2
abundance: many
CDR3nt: TGCAGTGCTAGAGTCGCCACCCAGACTAGCGGGTCCGGCGGGGAGCTGTTTTTT
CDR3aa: CSARVATQTSGSGGELFF

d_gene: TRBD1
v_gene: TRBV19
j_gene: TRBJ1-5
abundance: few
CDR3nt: TGTGCCAGTAAGGAGACAGGGGCCAGCAATCAGCCCCAGCATTTT
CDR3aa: CASKETGASNQPQHF

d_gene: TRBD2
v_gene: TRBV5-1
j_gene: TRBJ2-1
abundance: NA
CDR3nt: TGCGCCAGCAGCACCTCTAGCGGGAAATACAATGAGCAGTTCTTC
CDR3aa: CASSTSSGKYNEQFF

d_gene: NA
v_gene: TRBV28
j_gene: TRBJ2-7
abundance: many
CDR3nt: TGTGCCAGCAGTACCCCGTCGGCGGGGATTACCTACGAGCAGTACTTC
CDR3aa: CASSTPSAGITYEQYF

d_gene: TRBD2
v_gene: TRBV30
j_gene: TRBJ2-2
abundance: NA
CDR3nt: TGTGCCTCCGGGACTAGTGCTCGGACTGGGGAGCTGTTTTTT
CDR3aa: CASGTSARTGELFF

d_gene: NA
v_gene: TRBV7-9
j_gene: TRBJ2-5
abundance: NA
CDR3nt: TGTGCCAGCAGCTTATCCAGGACGGACTTACAAGAGACCCAGTACTTC
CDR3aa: CASSLSRTDLQETQYF

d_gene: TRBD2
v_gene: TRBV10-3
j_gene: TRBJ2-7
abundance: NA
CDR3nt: TGTGCCATCGGGACTAGCGGAACCTACGAGCAGTACTTC
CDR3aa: CAIGTSGTYEQYF

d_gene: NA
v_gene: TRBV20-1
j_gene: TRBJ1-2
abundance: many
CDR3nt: TGCAGTGCTAGTAGCCAGGGGAACTATGGCTACACCTTC
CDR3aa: CSASSQGNYGYTF

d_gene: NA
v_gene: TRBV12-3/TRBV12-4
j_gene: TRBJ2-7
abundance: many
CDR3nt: TGTGCCAGCAGTTTAATTCGCGGGCGTCCCTACGAGCAGTACTTC
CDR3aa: CASSLIRGRPYEQYF

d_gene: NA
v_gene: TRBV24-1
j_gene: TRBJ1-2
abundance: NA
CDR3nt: TGTGCCACCAGTGGCTTGAACCCCTTCTATGGCTACACCTTC
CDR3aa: CATSGLNPFYGYTF

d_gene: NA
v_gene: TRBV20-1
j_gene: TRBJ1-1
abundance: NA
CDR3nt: TGCAGTGCCGCCCGATGGCGGGGTAGCGCTGAAGCTTTCTTT
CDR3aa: CSAARWRGSAEAFF

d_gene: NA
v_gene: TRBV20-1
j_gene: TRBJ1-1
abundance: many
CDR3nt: TGCAGTGCGATAATTACAGGGAACACTGGTGTTTTCTTT
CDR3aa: CSAIITGNTGVFF